Each of the 28 T cell receptor beta chains below was sequenced from the same sample in a study of blood T cell repertoires in COVID-19. Using immunoSEQ multiplex PCR, the repertoire was profiled, and TCRdb retains in-frame clones only, with some absent. This sample carries some 200,000 clones, about 91% of them seen once, and the ten largest clones take more than 4.5%. The specimen was peripheral blood. The receptors derive from a woman aged 40 to 50 with acute or convalescent COVID-19.

CDR3 region: CATSDLTRTGETEAFF. CDR3 coding DNA: TGTGCCACCAGTGATTTAACCCGGACGGGAGAGACTGAAGCTTTCTTT. J is TRBJ1-1 and V is TRBV24-1, with D unresolved. Trimming shortened V by 1 base and J by 5 bases, and 16 bases separated the two germline ends. This CDR3 comprises 16 residues. The germline CDR1 and CDR2 sequences are KGHDR and SFDVKD.

The gene calls are TRBV10-3 and TRBJ1-4, with D maybe TRBD1 (6 bases). The V end was cut by 2 bases, the J end by 4 bases, with 8 bases between. The CDR3 is 14 residues long. Looked up from germline, CDR1 is ENHRY and CDR2 is SYGVKD. The CDR3 loop reads CAISETGINEKLFF. The CDR3 DNA reads TGTGCCATCAGTGAGACAGGGATTAATGAAAAACTGTTTTTT.

The chain uses TRBV30 and TRBJ1-1, with TRBD1 as a possible D gene (6 bases). V dropped 2 bases and J dropped 5 bases, with 12 bases sitting between them. Germline CDR1 is GTSNPN and CDR2 is SVGIG (reference sequence). The CDR3 runs to 13 residues. CDR3: CAWSIRRGTEAFF. The CDR3 bases are TGTGCCTGGAGTATCCGTAGGGGGACTGAAGCTTTCTTT.

The V and J genes are TRBV30 and TRBJ1-2; possible D gene TRBD1, 5 bases. The CDR3 sequence is 10 residues long. Germline V gene lookup returns CDR1 GTSNPN and CDR2 SVGIG (reference sequence). V dropped 6 bases and J dropped 8 bases, with 10 bases sitting between them. CDR3 nucleotide sequence: TGTGCCTGCAGGGTTGGCGGCTACACCTTC. It encodes CACRVGGYTF.

The chain uses TRBV9 and TRBJ1-6; D is uncertain. CDR1 and CDR2 from the germline V gene are SGDLS and YYNGEE. Trimming pared 2 bases from V and 10 bases from J, leaving 13 bases between. This CDR3 spans 14 amino acids. The CDR3 sequence is CASSVDLEGSPLHF. For the CDR3, the DNA is TGTGCCAGCAGCGTCGATCTGGAGGGCTCACCCCTCCACTTT.

This chain links TRBV19 with TRBJ1-2; 8 positions agree with TRBD1. V lost 5 bases to trimming and J lost 8 bases; unmatched junction nucleotides: 13. CDR3 length: 15 residues. Germline CDR1 reads LNHDA; CDR2 reads SQIVND (reference sequence). The CDR3 DNA reads TGTGCCAGTAGTGCGAACTCGGGCAGGGGGCTCGGCTACACCTTC. Translation: CASSANSGRGLGYTF.

The chain combines TRBV6-5 with TRBJ2-7; 9 nucleotides line up with TRBD1. The CDR3 covers 14 residues. V shed 6 bases and J 1 base; nucleotides not matched to a gene: 4. CDR1 MNHEY and CDR2 SVGAGI come from the germline V gene. The CDR3 reads CASSLDRGSYEQYV. Written as DNA, the CDR3 is TGTGCCAGCAGCCTGGACAGGGGATCCTACGAGCAGTACGTC.

In regard to this clone: This sample includes further DNA sequences coding for the same CDR3. The chain joins TRBV5-6 to TRBJ1-1; D remains unclear. Germline CDR1 and CDR2: SGHDT and YYEEEE. The CDR3 has 11 amino acids. V gave up 4 bases and J gave up 7 bases, with 8 bases separating them. The CDR3 coding sequence is TGTGCCAGCAGCCTAGGCGGTGAAGCTTTCTTT. Its translation: CASSLGGEAFF.

This chain links TRBV7-3 with TRBJ2-2; 8 nucleotides match TRBD1. V lost 4 bases to trimming and J lost 5 bases; unmatched junction nucleotides: 9. Germline CDR1 and CDR2: SGHTA and FQGTGA. There are 16 residues in the CDR3. DNA of the CDR3: TGTGCCAGCAGCTCGACAGGGGCGAAGGGAACCGGGGAGCTGTTTTTT. Translating gives CASSSTGAKGTGELFF.

V and J are TRBV2 and TRBJ2-2; possible D gene TRBD1, 6 bases. V lost 8 bases, J lost 7 bases, and 14 bases lay in between. Germline V lookup: CDR1 SNHLY, CDR2 FYNNEI. CDR3 length equals 13 residues. CDR3 protein: CASDPQGNGELFF. CDR3 nucleotides: TGTGCCAGCGACCCTCAGGGGAACGGGGAGCTGTTTTTT.

The V and J genes are TRBV11-2 and TRBJ2-2; TRBD1 might be the D (5 bases). V gave up 8 bases and J gave up 5 bases, with 18 bases separating them. The CDR3 length is 15 residues. CDR1 SGHAT and CDR2 FQNNGV come from the germline V gene. CDR3 nucleotides: TGTGCCAGCCTCACAGGCCAAATGGGGACCGGGGAGCTGTTTTTT. Residues: CASLTGQMGTGELFF.

The table lists this clone with a count of one. The chain employs TRBV19 and TRBJ2-1; 9 positions agree with TRBD1. Germline V gene lookup returns CDR1 LNHDA and CDR2 SQIVND (reference sequence). Trimming removed 4 bases from V and 2 bases from J; junction bases left unmatched: 6. The CDR3 sequence is 16 residues long. The CDR3 sequence: CASSSYRDRAYNEQFF. In DNA, the CDR3 is TGTGCCAGTAGTAGCTACCGGGACAGGGCCTACAATGAGCAGTTCTTC.

The chain combines TRBV10-2 with TRBJ1-5, with a weak D call TRBD1 (5 bases). The germline gives CDR1 WSHSY, CDR2 SAAADI. V was pared by 2 bases and J by 5 bases, with 16 bases between. The CDR3 extends over 16 amino acids. CDR3 in DNA: TGCGCCAGCAGTGAGGGGGGGACGGCATCTTATCAGCCCCAGCATTTT. It translates to CASSEGGTASYQPQHF.

V gene TRBV6-6 combines with J gene TRBJ2-1, with D perhaps TRBD2 (5 bases). V lost 2 bases, J lost 13 bases, and 15 bases lay in between. CDR1 and CDR2 (germline): MNHNY, SVGAGI (reference sequence). The CDR3 is 13 amino acids. DNA of the CDR3: TGTGCCAGCAGTTACCCGGGGTTTAGTTTACAGTTCTTC. It is translated as CASSYPGFSLQFF.

The rearrangement links TRBV6-5 to TRBJ2-3; perhaps TRBD2 as D (7 bases). V dropped 6 bases and J dropped 3 bases, with 13 bases sitting between them. The V gene's germline CDR1 is MNHEY and CDR2 SVGAGI. The CDR3 length is 14 residues. In nucleotides, the CDR3 is TGTGCCAGCAGACGAGGGGGGGGAACAGATACGCAGTATTTT. Translation gives CASRRGGGTDTQYF.

This chain links TRBV18 with TRBJ1-4; D possibly corresponds to TRBD1 (5 bases). Germline values: CDR1 KGHSH, CDR2 LQKENI. V lost 3 bases and J 0 bases, leaving 8 bases between the germline ends. The CDR3 spans 15 residues. The CDR3 protein is CASSPRQPTNEKLFF. The CDR3 nucleotides are TGTGCCAGCTCACCCCGACAGCCAACTAATGAAAAACTGTTTTTT. The complete variable domain, with remaining parts taken from reference TRBV18 and TRBJ1-4, reads NAGVMQNPRHLVRRRGQEARLRCSPMKGHSHVYWYRQLPEEGLKFMVYLQKENIIDESGMPKERFSAEFPKEGPSILRIQQVVRGDSAAYFCASSPRQPTNEKLFFGSGTQLSVL.

The chain combines TRBV3-1 (or the pseudogene TRBV3-2) with TRBJ2-5; 15 bases are a match to TRBD2. The CDR3 has 17 residues. CDR1 LGHDT and CDR2 YNNKEL come from the germline V gene (reference sequence). J was trimmed by 4 bases and V by 7 bases; bases with no gene match: 10. CDR3 nucleotide sequence: TGTGCCAGCACCCACCGGGGACTAGCGGGAGGACTAGAGACCCAGTACTTC. Translating gives CASTHRGLAGGLETQYF.

The V call is TRBV5-1, the J call TRBJ2-1; 10 positions match TRBD2. This CDR3 has 14 amino acids. The J segment lost 4 bases and the V segment lost 7 bases, leaving 5 bases of the junction unmatched. Germline V lookup: CDR1 SGHRS, CDR2 YFSETQ. CDR3 in DNA: TGCGCCAGCTCTACTAGCGGGGCTTACAATGAGCAGTTCTTC. Protein sequence: CASSTSGAYNEQFF.

This clone has a single count. V gene TRBV6-5 combines with J gene TRBJ1-1, with TRBD1 as a possible D gene (6 bases). Per germline, CDR1 MNHEY and CDR2 SVGAGI. Trimming stripped 6 bases from V and 8 bases from J, with 16 bases between. This CDR3 spans 13 amino acids. Here the CDR3 DNA reads TGTGCCAGCAGCCTCGGACAGAGTCGCGAAGCTTTCTTT. It specifies CASSLGQSREAFF.

This chain uses TRBV6-4 with TRBJ2-7; TRBD2 is a possible D gene (6 bases). V lost 7 bases and J 7 bases, leaving 11 bases between the germline ends. Germline CDR1 and CDR2: MRHNA and SNTAGT. This CDR3 region has 11 residues. CDR3 DNA sequence: TGTGCCAGCATTCCGGGGGTTGAGCAGTACGTC. Its translation is CASIPGVEQYV.

The rearrangement joins TRBV6-5 to TRBJ1-1; D perhaps matches TRBD1 (6 bases). The V end lost 0 bases, the J end lost 1 base, and 9 bases lay between the germline ends. Germline CDR1 is MNHEY and CDR2 is SVGAGI. This CDR3 has 15 amino acids. CDR3 coding DNA: TGTGCCAGCAGTTACTCCAAACAGGGGAACACTGAAGCTTTCTTT. It encodes CASSYSKQGNTEAFF.

This chain connects TRBV5-4 to TRBJ1-1; possibly TRBD1 for D (6 bases). This CDR3 region has 13 residues. V was clipped by 6 bases and J by 3 bases, with 12 bases between them. Germline CDR1 and CDR2: SGHNT and YYREEE (reference sequence). In DNA form, the CDR3 reads TGTGCCAGCAAACAAACAGGGTACACTGAAGCTTTCTTT. Protein sequence: CASKQTGYTEAFF. The complete variable domain, with remaining parts taken from reference TRBV5-4 and TRBJ1-1, reads ETGVTQSPTHLIKTRGQQVTLRCSSQSGHNTVSWYQQALGQGPQFIFQYYREEENGRGNFPPRFSGLQFPNYSSELNVNALELDDSALYLCASKQTGYTEAFFGQGTRLTVV.

The V gene is TRBV24-1, the J gene TRBJ1-2; D possibly corresponds to TRBD1 (5 bases). Germline V gene sequence: CDR1 KGHDR, CDR2 SFDVKD. V gave up 1 base and J gave up 8 bases, with 10 bases separating them. The CDR3 sequence is 13 residues long. The CDR3 DNA reads TGTGCCACCAGTGATTTACGGGGGTCCGGCTACACCTTC. It encodes CATSDLRGSGYTF.

The rearrangement joins TRBV18 to TRBJ1-3, with TRBD1 as a possible D gene (6 bases). V was shortened by 3 bases and J by 0 bases, with 12 bases between the two germline ends. From germline, CDR1 is KGHSH and CDR2 LQKENI. The CDR3 runs to 16 residues. CDR3 residues: CASSPELTGSGNTIYF. CDR3 DNA sequence: TGTGCCAGCTCACCGGAACTGACAGGCTCTGGAAACACCATATATTTT.

This chain uses TRBV5-4 with TRBJ2-1, with D perhaps TRBD2 (7 bases). Germline V gene data show CDR1 as SGHNT and CDR2 as YYREEE (reference sequence). V lost 7 bases and J 8 bases, leaving 22 bases between the germline ends. CDR3 length: 15 residues. The CDR3 spells CASFGGQGVRDEQFF. In DNA form, the CDR3 reads TGTGCCAGCTTCGGGGGGCAGGGCGTCCGGGATGAGCAGTTCTTC.

This clone was found a few times. The chain carries TRBV9 and TRBJ2-1; D perhaps matches TRBD2 (5 bases). V shed 0 bases and J shed 8 bases, with 12 bases lying between them. The germline CDR1 and CDR2 sequences are SGDLS and YYNGEE. The CDR3 consists of 14 residues. CDR3 coding DNA: TGTGCCAGCAGCGTAGAGGGTAGCGACGATGAGCAGTTCTTC. This gives the protein CASSVEGSDDEQFF.

V is TRBV4-1 and J is TRBJ1-5, with TRBD1 matching over 9 bases. Germline CDR1 reads MGHRA; CDR2 reads YSYEKL. The CDR3 has 15 residues. The V and J ends lost 3 bases and 7 bases, in that order; junction bases with no gene match: 7. The CDR3 sequence is CASSHPGQGGQPQHF. Written as DNA, the CDR3 is TGCGCCAGCAGCCACCCGGGACAGGGTGGACAGCCCCAGCATTTT.

The chain links TRBV12-3 or TRBV12-4 to TRBJ1-2; tentatively, D is TRBD1 (6 bases). The CDR3 spans 12 residues. Deletions cut 6 bases from V and 6 bases from J, with 11 bases between. Written as DNA, the CDR3 is TGTGCCAGCAGGAGGACAGATAATGGCTACACCTTC. Protein product: CASRRTDNGYTF.